This TCR beta chain is drawn from a study of tumor-infiltrating lymphocytes in primary liver carcinoma. Turning to the study itself: Primary liver carcinomas in the patients were surgically resected.

A primer matching the constant region was used to make TCR beta cDNA from 450 to 500 ng of total RNA. Slightly modified ARM-PCR, run as three nested multiplex PCR rounds, produced the TCR beta libraries. From the multiplex PCR reads, TCRdb called clonotypes with MiXCR, one entry per CDR3 protein. The table lists nearly 200,000 distinct CDR3 sequences, less than 70% of them singletons. It was unsorted whole blood that yielded blood RNA, and germline DNA was also extracted. The table lists this clonotype with many counts. Source material: peripheral blood. This receptor was obtained from a woman aged 55-70 years with primary liver carcinoma and hepatitis B virus infection.

This chain's CDR3 is CASSYLGTGGENIYGYTF. The CDR3 coding sequence is TGTGCCAGCAGTTATCTTGGGACAGGGGGCGAGAATATCTATGGCTACACCTTC. This chain joins TRBV6-6 and TRBJ1-2, with 12 bases fitting TRBD1. The CDR3 runs 18 residues. The V gene's germline CDR1 is MNHNY and CDR2 SVGAGI (reference sequence). V was clipped by 3 bases and J by 4 bases; unmatched bases: 12.